Shown below are 8 T cell receptor beta chains from a single sample sequenced in a study of regulatory T cells in long-lasting Graves disease. In building TCR beta libraries, iRepertoire HTBI primers were used together with Arm-PCR of CDR3 regions. In TCRdb, the multiplex PCR reads were re-called with MiXCR into one record per CDR3 protein. The table records a few hundred thousand distinct CDR3 sequences, 13% of them present only once. Time point in this sample: newly diagnosed GD, antithyroid drugs for less than 3 months. Following extraction of RNA from PBMCs, that RNA was used to make the TCR library. A further study also used this sample, focusing on T cells in Graves' hyperthyroidism and ophthalmopathy.

The source material was peripheral blood mononuclear cells (PBMCs), sampled at new diagnosis, from a patient treated with antithyroid drugs. The source is a man aged 25 to 40 with Graves disease.

As regards this clonotype: A much larger clone sits a single nucleotide away, making a read error possible. The chain uses TRBV7-2 and TRBJ2-5; D is undetermined. Gene TRBJ2-1 matches the end of the DNA better, so the J call may be wrong. The CDR3 extends over 14 amino acids. The germline CDR1 and CDR2 sequences are SGHTA and FQGNSA. The CDR3 nucleotides are TGTGCCAACAGCTCCTACCTGAGCACCGATGAGCAGTTCTTC. Protein sequence: CANSSYLSTDEQFF.

CDR3 in DNA: TGCGCCAGCAGCCCCGTAGGGGCGGGCGGGGAGACCCAGTACTTC. Residues: CASSPVGAGGETQYF. This chain connects TRBV4-1 to TRBJ2-5, with D possibly being TRBD1 or TRBD2 (5 bases each). V was clipped by 4 bases and J by 5 bases, with 17 bases between them. Germline V gene lookup returns CDR1 MGHRA and CDR2 YSYEKL. The length of the CDR3 is 15 residues.

This clonotype was detected a few times. This chain connects TRBV5-4 to TRBJ2-7; unclear D gene. This CDR3 is 13 amino acids long. Trimming took 4 bases from V and 3 from J, leaving 11 bases between them. The V gene's germline CDR1 is SGHNT and CDR2 YYREEE (reference sequence). The DNA of the CDR3 is TGTGCCAGCAGCCTCACCGCCCACTACGAGCAGTACTTC. Protein sequence: CASSLTAHYEQYF.

The table lists this clonotype with a few counts. The DNA of the CDR3 is TGCAGTGTCTCACCGGGATCAAAAAGGGAAAAACTGTTTTTT. Its protein is CSVSPGSKREKLFF. The rearrangement uses TRBV20-1 and TRBJ1-4; D unclear. The ends were cut back, 7 bases at V and 8 bases at J, with 20 bases in the middle. The CDR3 sequence is 14 residues long. Germline CDR1 and CDR2: DFQATT and SNEGSKA (reference sequence).

This clonotype was seen at least ten times. The V call is TRBV29-1, the J call TRBJ2-7, with D possibly called TRBD1 or TRBD2 (6 bases each). The CDR3 extends over 13 amino acids. The germline gives CDR1 SQVTM, CDR2 ANQGSEA. Trimming pared 6 bases from V and 7 bases from J, leaving 19 bases between. The CDR3 nucleotides are TGCAGCGTGGGGGCCAGTGGGGGGCAAGAGCAGTACTTC. It is translated as CSVGASGGQEQYF.

This clonotype was observed many times. The chain uses TRBV12-3 or TRBV12-4 and TRBJ2-2; the D is unclear. This CDR3 contains 15 residues. V shed 5 bases and J shed 0 bases, with 10 bases lying between them. CDR3 sequence: CASSTGRPNTGELFF. CDR3 sequence (DNA): TGTGCCAGCAGTACCGGCAGACCGAACACCGGGGAGCTGTTTTTT.

This clonotype came up a few times. The chain links TRBV15 to TRBJ2-4; no clear D. There are 14 residues in the CDR3. The V gene's germline CDR1 is LNHNV and CDR2 YYDKDF (reference sequence). Trimming pared 3 bases from V and 5 bases from J, leaving 11 bases between. The CDR3 DNA is TGTGCCACCAGCAGGGGTTTTGGACAAAACATTCAGTACTTC. Translated: CATSRGFGQNIQYF. Based on the CDR3 plus reference TRBV15 and TRBJ2-4, the full variable domain is DAMVIQNPRYQVTQFGKPVTLSCSQTLNHNVMYWYQQKSSQAPKLLFHYYDKDFNNEADTPDNFQSRRPNTSFCFLDIRSPGLGDTAMYLCATSRGFGQNIQYFGAGTRLSVL.

Comment on this clonotype: This may arise from a read error, as a much more abundant clone is one base away. The DNA of the CDR3 is TGTGTCAGCAGCTTAGATCTAGCCTACGAGCAGTACTTC. The encoded protein is CVSSLDLAYEQYF. The chain joins TRBV11-2 to TRBJ2-7; D uncertain. Germline V gives CDR1 SGHAT, CDR2 FQNNGV. This CDR3 has 13 residues.